The present T cell receptor beta chain was sequenced within a study of brain T cells in children with intractable seizures. Surgery cases with the highest brain T cell transcript signatures were chosen for sequencing. Germline CDR1 is SGHRS and CDR2 is YFSETQ. V was shortened by 1 base and J by 5 bases, with 6 bases between the two germline ends. This CDR3 spans 13 amino acids. Assay: immunoSEQ multiplex PCR; the TCRdb copy retains only in-frame clones and omits some. Of about 8,000 clones in the sample, around 67% are singletons; the top ten hold about 9%. The genes are TRBV5-1 and TRBJ2-2, with D possibly called TRBD1 or TRBD2 (5 bases each). The clonotype comes from a boy under two years old with tuberous sclerosis and intractable seizures. The sample consisted of resected brain tissue, taken at surgery. The CDR3 loop is CASSLWGTGELFF. DNA of the CDR3: TGCGCCAGCAGCTTGTGGGGGACCGGGGAGCTGTTTTTT.